This T cell receptor beta chain was obtained from a study of blood T cell repertoires in COVID-19. On the study more broadly: COVID-19 samples, acute and convalescent, were from the United States, Italy and Spain. Nucleic acid was either cDNA or gDNA, and it came from T cells, B-cell-depleted T cells, or PBMCs.

Unmatched junction bases numbered 10, after V lost 7 bases and J lost 10 bases. CDR3 length: 13 amino acids. Germline V gene sequence: CDR1 SQVTM, CDR2 ANQGSEA. Here immunoSEQ multiplex PCR was the method, and the copy in TCRdb shows in-frame clones only, minus some. The repertoire holds approximately 330,000 clones, with nearly 90% as singletons. This sequence was found in a woman in her thirties or forties with COVID-19, enrolled during active disease. Sequenced material: peripheral blood. The gene calls are TRBV29-1 and TRBJ1-6; 7 nucleotides align to TRBD1. CDR3 in amino acids: CSATGENGSPLHF. The CDR3 bases are TGCAGCGCCACAGGGGAAAATGGGTCACCCCTCCACTTT. The full variable domain, in which reference TRBV29-1 and TRBJ1-6 provide the parts outside the CDR3, is SAVISQKPSRDICQRGTSLTIQCQVDSQVTMMFWYRQQPGQSLTLIATANQGSEATYESGFVIDKFPISRPNLTFSTLTVSNMSPEDSSIYLCSATGENGSPLHFGNGTRLTVT.